This T cell receptor beta chain was observed in a study of T-cell memory formation after mild COVID-19 (dated by TCRdb to 2020 to 2022). A note on the overall study: TCR sequence clusters from the two donors were largely donor specific. Longitudinal TCRalpha and TCRbeta repertoire sequencing tracked T-cell clones expanding and contracting after mild COVID-19 in two donors. The cohort was made up of two young adult volunteers, one female and one male, who were previously healthy. Study-wide conclusions, independent of this receptor: Clones that contracted from day 15 to 85 showed balanced CD4/CD8 phenotypes, whereas a second wave of clones that expanded from day 15 to 37 leaned towards CD4+. Only a couple of mild cases were covered in the study, and larger cohorts including severe cases with pre-infection samples were considered necessary. Contracting CD4+ clones were located mainly in the CM and EM memory subsets, whereas CD8+ clones were found to be enriched in EMRA. Some responding clones were found in pre-infection memory, which suggests that pre-existing cross-reactive memory T cells took part in the SARS-CoV-2 response. The second-wave clones that peaked on day 37 were not confirmed to be SARS-CoV-2 specific.

Ficoll-Paque density gradient centrifugation was used to isolate PBMCs. In the case of this clonotype: Its antigen target is currently unknown. Base-call qualities are not available, and no considerably larger clone is one nucleotide away.

Instrument on record: Illumina NovaSeq 6000. Using 5'RACE with constant-segment primers, TCRalpha and TCRbeta cDNA libraries were constructed, with sample barcodes and unique molecular identifiers added in the process. RNA was extracted from every sample with Trizol reagent. Libraries were amplified in two PCR steps, with a second sample barcode and Illumina TruSeq adapters added in the second step. The libraries were sequenced on an Illumina NovaSeq using 2 x 150 bp paired-end reads. For the original study's pipeline: Demultiplexing of reads and collapsing into UMI-guided consensus sequences were performed with migec v1.2.7. Using mixcr v2.1.11, UMI consensuses were aligned to TRA and TRB V and J templates and then assembled into clonotypes. A clonotype was counted as expanded or contracted only if both edgeR and NoisET called the change significant, with noise models trained on biological replicates. For edgeR calls, the thresholds were a false discovery rate-adjusted p below 0.01 and a log2 fold-change of 1. As an exploratory analysis of dynamics, PCA with hierarchical clustering was applied to max-normalized trajectories of the 1000 most abundant clonotypes. Separately sequenced CD4+ and CD8+ repertoires were used to assign the CD4 or CD8 phenotype of responding clones. The raw public data were reprocessed by TCRdb itself: fastp quality trimming at Q25, MiXCR clonotype calling, in-frame beta chains only. Rows merge per CDR3 protein into single entries with the most common DNA and genes. The V and J calls and clone size come from TCRdb's table, not from the authors' own analysis. The sample has over 300,000 distinct CDR3 sequences on record, 20% to 25% of them singletons. Of the sample, around a fifth falls within the top ten clones.

The sequence came from a man aged 18 to 29 who had mild COVID-19 (a few samples of this study predate the infection). The sample titles of this study are shuffled in the database, so cell type and time point are left out; the donor was told from shared clones. Sequencing was carried out using PBMCs or a T cell subset sorted from them (not recorded which).

For the CDR3, the sequence is CASGRQEISTDTQYF. The nucleotide sequence is TGTGCCAGCGGAAGACAGGAGATAAGCACAGATACGCAGTATTTT. The rearrangement combines TRBV6-6 with TRBJ2-3; a tentative D match to TRBD1 spans 6 bases. The CDR3 holds 15 amino acids from the cysteine to the phenylalanine. Just CDR3 DNA is preserved here, 45 bases in frame from base 1. CDR1 and CDR2 were assigned from the germline V gene (reference sequence) as MNHNY and SVGAGI. Deletion took 8 bases off V and 0 bases off J, with a span of 15 bases between the germline ends.